This entry concerns a single T cell receptor beta chain. Antigen: not known. Tregs were sorted as CD4+CD25+CD127-/low cells. Findings and caveats of the study: The larger-cohort validation was restricted to a single TCR beta V-J rearrangement rather than whole repertoires. The TCR gene usage of tumor memory CD4+ T cells clustered together with blood and lymph node memory CD4+ cells and with lymph node naive CD4+ cells. Tumor Tregs overlapped most with tumor, then blood, naive CD4+ cells.

After constant-region reverse-primer amplification, full-length variable regions underwent semi-nested PCR with Nested Universal Primer A. TCRdb fed the 5' RACE reads into MiXCR, producing one record per CDR3 protein. The top ten hold around 6.4% of the sample, which has some 8,300 distinct CDR3 sequences, around 52% seen once. What was sequenced was Tregs sorted from a lymph node. The sequence was obtained from a female donor with breast cancer.

CDR3 in amino acids: CASSPGDLRETQYF. The CDR3 coding sequence is TGTGCCAGCTCACCAGGGGATTTGCGAGAGACCCAGTACTTC. The rearrangement uses TRBV18 and TRBJ2-5; D ambiguous. V lost 2 bases and J 4 bases, leaving 11 bases between the germline ends. Per germline, CDR1 KGHSH and CDR2 LQKENI. This CDR3 is 14 amino acids long.